This T cell receptor (beta chain) was identified during a study of blood T cell repertoires in COVID-19. Repertoires were generated with immunoSEQ multiplex PCR, while TCRdb's copy carries only in-frame clones and drops some. There are about 220,000 clones in the sample; approximately 84% occur only once, and approximately 2.6% lies in the top ten. The germline CDR1 and CDR2 sequences are KGHSH and LQKENI. There are 13 residues in the CDR3. V shed 2 bases and J shed 4 bases, with 8 bases lying between them. The rearrangement uses TRBV18 and TRBJ2-5, with D unresolved. The TCR originated in a man aged 50 to 60 who had recovered from COVID-19. The specimen sequenced was peripheral blood. CDR3 DNA: TGTGCCAGCTCACCAGTAACGGGAGAGACCCAGTACTTC. This sequence encodes CASSPVTGETQYF.